Listed below are T cell receptor beta chains from one sample, sequenced in a study of T-cell reconstitution after alpha-beta-depleted transplantation in children. TCRdb re-analysed the PCR reads in MiXCR, keeping a single row per CDR3 protein. The sample shows 640,000 or so distinct CDR3 sequences, roughly 15% of them seen only once. The sequences come from PBMCs from the stem cell graft donor, collected from the stem cell graft. All receptors derive from a human donor who donated a stem cell graft to a child with acute myeloid leukemia. Both conserved end residues are part of each CDR3. The D gene is left open where the match is weak. Part of the rows lack a size; the others show once, few, many or a class for expanded clones.

j_call v_call cdr3_length clone_size d_call cdr3_nt cdr3_aa
TRBJ2-2 TRBV15 14 many TRBD1 TGTGCCACCAGGCCCACAGGGGACACCGGGGAGCTGTTTTTT CATRPTGDTGELFF
TRBJ2-7 TRBV20-1 12 many TRBD2 TGCAGTGCTTTACCTGGGAGGGACGAGCAGTACTTC CSALPGRDEQYF
TRBJ2-2 TRBV4-2 13 many . TGTGCCAGCAGCCAAGTTGAGACCGGGGAGCTGTTTTTT CASSQVETGELFF
TRBJ2-2 TRBV5-4 20 few TRBD2 TGTGCCAGCAGCTTGGCCCTTCTCACTAGCGGGGCCTCGAACACCGGGGAGCTGTTTTTT CASSLALLTSGASNTGELFF
TRBJ1-2 TRBV30 15 few . TGTGCCTGGAGAGTTCCCGGGACACCTAACTATGGCTACACCTTC CAWRVPGTPNYGYTF
TRBJ2-4 TRBV11-3 15 . . TGTGCCAGCAGCTTAGACGAAGGGATAACTTACATTCAGTACTTC CASSLDEGITYIQYF
TRBJ2-2 TRBV18 19 . TRBD1 TGTGCCAGCTCTCTTACCGGGACAGGGGGCAACGCGAACACCGGGGAGCTGTTTTTT CASSLTGTGGNANTGELFF
TRBJ2-6 TRBV7-2 16 . . TGTGCCAGCAGCACATCGACGGCGTCTGGGGCCAACGTCCTGACTTTC CASSTSTASGANVLTF
TRBJ1-1 TRBV20-1 15 many TRBD1 TGCAGTGAAAGACAGGGGGGAGTCGGTAACACTGAAGCTTTCTTT CSERQGGVGNTEAFF
TRBJ2-5 TRBV29-1 12 many . TGCAGCCTATCGACGGGGAGGGAGACCCAGTACTTC CSLSTGRETQYF
TRBJ2-1 TRBV20-1 17 many TRBD2 TGCAGTGCTAGAGACGTAGCGGGGGGGAGCTCCTACAATGAGCAGTTCTTC CSARDVAGGSSYNEQFF
TRBJ2-1 TRBV12-3/TRBV12-4 14 many . TGTGCCAGCAGGGGGTGGCGGGGCTACAATGAGCAGTTCTTC CASRGWRGYNEQFF
TRBJ2-3 TRBV29-1 14 . . TGCAGCGTTCGTCCCGCGCCAGGCACAGATACGCAGTATTTT CSVRPAPGTDTQYF
TRBJ1-5 TRBV6-5 18 . . TGTGCCAGCAGTTACTCGATACAGCGGGAGTTTAGCAATCAGCCCCAGCATTTT CASSYSIQREFSNQPQHF
TRBJ1-5 TRBV20-1 14 many TRBD1 TGCAGTGCTAGAGTCCGACAGGGCGGTCAGCCCCAGCATTTT CSARVRQGGQPQHF
TRBJ1-5 TRBV7-9 12 . . TGTGCCAGCAGTAACCGAGGGTGGGCCCAGCATTTT CASSNRGWAQHF
TRBJ2-2 TRBV29-1 12 many . TGCAGCGTACTCCGTCACACCGGGGAGCTGTTTTTT CSVLRHTGELFF
TRBJ2-5 TRBV7-9 16 . TRBD1 TGTGCCAGCAGCTCCCCGGGACAGTGGGGAAAAGAGACCCAGTACTTC CASSSPGQWGKETQYF
TRBJ2-3 TRBV20-1 14 many TRBD2 TGCAGTGCGAAAGCGGGGGTGCTCACAGATACGCAGTATTTT CSAKAGVLTDTQYF
TRBJ1-1 TRBV27 15 many . TGTGCCAGCAGTTTATACGGGGGAATGAACACTGAAGCTTTCTTT CASSLYGGMNTEAFF
TRBJ2-3 TRBV20-1 13 few TRBD2 TGCAGTGCCGGGACTAGCGGGTTGGATACGCAGTATTTT CSAGTSGLDTQYF
TRBJ2-1 TRBV4-1 17 few . TGCGCCAGCAGCCAGAATTTACTCATCAAAACAGGGTCAGAGGGGTTCTTC CASSQNLLIKTGSEGFF
TRBJ1-3 TRBV11-1 20 . . TGTGCCAGCAGCCGTTTCCCGAGAGGGTCGTTGAGTGTCTCTGGAAACACCATATATTTT CASSRFPRGSLSVSGNTIYF
TRBJ2-7 TRBV11-1 15 few . TGTGCCAGCAGCACAAAAGGAGGGGGACTCTACGAGCAGTACTTC CASSTKGGGLYEQYF
TRBJ2-3 TRBV21-1 14 many . TGTGCCAGCAGCACTCCTATCGGCACAGATACGCAGTATTTT CASSTPIGTDTQYF
TRBJ1-2 TRBV5-6 14 few . TGTGCCAGCAGCCTGATGACAAGGGACTATGGCTACACCTTC CASSLMTRDYGYTF
TRBJ1-2 TRBV20-1 16 . . TGCAGTGCTCCCCCCGGGGGGGCGTTAGCTAACTATGGCTACACCTTC CSAPPGGALANYGYTF
TRBJ2-4 TRBV20-1 18 many TRBD1 TGCAGTGCTAGAGATGGGATTACTGACAGGGGCAGAGAAAACATTCAGTACTTC CSARDGITDRGRENIQYF
TRBJ2-1 TRBV4-1 15 . TRBD2 TGCGCCAGCAGCCCGGCGGGGGTCCCCTACAATGAGCAGTTCTTC CASSPAGVPYNEQFF
TRBJ1-1 TRBV29-1 12 many TRBD1 TGCAGCGTAGCGACAGGGTCGGGGGAAGCTTTCTTT CSVATGSGEAFF
TRBJ2-7 TRBV29-1 14 many TRBD1 TGCAGCGTTGTAGGACAGGGGGCAATTTACGAGCAGTACTTC CSVVGQGAIYEQYF
TRBJ1-2 TRBV5-1 14 . TRBD1 TGCGCCAGCAGCTCCCCCCAGGGGGCGGGCGGCTACACCTTC CASSSPQGAGGYTF
TRBJ1-5 TRBV12-3/TRBV12-4 14 many . TGTGCCAGCAGGCGATATGGTGGCAATCAGCCCCAGCATTTT CASRRYGGNQPQHF
TRBJ1-4 TRBV20-1 15 . TRBD1 TGCAGTGCCCTCACCCCGGGACAGGGGGGTGAAAAACTGTTTTTT CSALTPGQGGEKLFF
TRBJ1-1 TRBV5-1 14 few . TGCGCCAGCAGCTTGGATCCGGGTGAGGCTGAAGCTTTCTTT CASSLDPGEAEAFF
TRBJ1-3 TRBV27 16 . . TGTGCCAGCAGTACCGGGACGCCACTGGGAGGAAACACCATATATTTT CASSTGTPLGGNTIYF
TRBJ2-5 TRBV20-1 10 many . TGCAGTGCTGCGAGGGAGACCCAGTACTTC CSAARETQYF
TRBJ2-5 TRBV7-6 17 . TRBD2 TGTGCCAGCAGCTTAATTCTGCGGGGGGGCCCCCAAGAGACCCAGTACTTC CASSLILRGGPQETQYF
TRBJ1-1 TRBV24-1 11 . . TGTGCCACCAGTGGAAGGGGGGAAGCTTTCTTT CATSGRGEAFF
TRBJ2-2 TRBV7-2 16 . . TGTGCCAGCAGCCGCCTCGCGGGCATTGGCACCGGGGAGCTGTTTTTT CASSRLAGIGTGELFF
TRBJ1-1 TRBV20-1 12 . TRBD1 TGCAGTGCTCCCTTGGGACAGTTTGAAGCTTTCTTT CSAPLGQFEAFF
TRBJ2-1 TRBV7-6 12 many . TGTGCCAGCAGCCCAACTAGGGATGAGCAGTTCTTC CASSPTRDEQFF